This paragraph reports one T cell receptor beta chain. Its antigen is undetermined. This sample was taken from a study of OX40 agonist ivuxolimab in advanced cancers. Study information: Three patients responded partially, comprising one with hepatocellular carcinoma and two with cutaneous melanoma. Findings of the study overall: Among expanded peripheral T cells, antigen specificity went undetermined. In CD8+ T cells, expanded clones were on average more numerous than in CD4+. At 0.1 to 3.0 mg/kg, clonal expansion of CD4+ and CD8+ blood T cells had occurred by week 6.

Germline CDR1 and CDR2: SGHRS and YFSETQ. The CDR3 is 14 amino acids. V dropped 0 bases and J dropped 4 bases, with 10 bases sitting between them. Using immunoSEQ multiplex PCR, the repertoire was profiled, and TCRdb retains in-frame clones only, with some absent. This sample has tens of thousands of clones, with around 87% found just once. The input for sequencing was CD4+ or CD8+ T cells sorted from blood, taken in a trial of the OX40 agonist ivuxolimab. The clonotype comes from an adult with an advanced solid tumor such as melanoma, head and neck, liver or kidney cancer. The rearrangement joins TRBV5-1 to TRBJ2-5; D gene unclear. The chain's CDR3 is CASSLGAQRETQYF. In DNA, the CDR3 is TGCGCCAGCAGCTTGGGTGCCCAGCGAGAGACCCAGTACTTC.